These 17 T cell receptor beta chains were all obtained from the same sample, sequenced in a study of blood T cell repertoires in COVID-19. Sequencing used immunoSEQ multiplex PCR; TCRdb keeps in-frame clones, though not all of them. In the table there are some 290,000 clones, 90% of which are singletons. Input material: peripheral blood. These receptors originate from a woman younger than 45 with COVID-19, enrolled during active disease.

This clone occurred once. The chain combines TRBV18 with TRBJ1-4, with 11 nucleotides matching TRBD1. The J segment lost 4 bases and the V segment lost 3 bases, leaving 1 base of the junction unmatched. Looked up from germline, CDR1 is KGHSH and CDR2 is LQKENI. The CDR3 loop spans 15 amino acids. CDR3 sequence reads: CASSPDRGRNEKLFF. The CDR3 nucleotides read TGTGCCAGCTCACCGGACAGGGGGCGTAATGAAAAACTGTTTTTT.

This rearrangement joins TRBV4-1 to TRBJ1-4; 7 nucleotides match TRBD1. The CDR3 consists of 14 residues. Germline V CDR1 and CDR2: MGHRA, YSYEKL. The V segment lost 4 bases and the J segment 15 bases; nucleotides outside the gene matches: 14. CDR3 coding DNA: TGCGCCAGCAGCCGTTTCTTAAGGGGGCAAGGGGTGTTTTTT. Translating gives CASSRFLRGQGVFF.

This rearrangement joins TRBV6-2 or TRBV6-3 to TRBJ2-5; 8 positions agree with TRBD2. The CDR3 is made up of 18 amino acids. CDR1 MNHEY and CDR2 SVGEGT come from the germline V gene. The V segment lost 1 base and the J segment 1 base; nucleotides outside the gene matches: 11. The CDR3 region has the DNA TGTGCCAGCAGTTACTTATCCGATTTACTAGCGGCCCAAGAGACCCAGTACTTC. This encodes CASSYLSDLLAAQETQYF.

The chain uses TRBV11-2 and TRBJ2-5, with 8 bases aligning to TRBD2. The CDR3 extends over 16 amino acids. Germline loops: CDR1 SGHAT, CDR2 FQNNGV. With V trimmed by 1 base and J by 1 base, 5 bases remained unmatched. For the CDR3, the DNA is TGTGCCAGCAGCTTAGGGACTAGCTCTGTCCAAGAGACCCAGTACTTC. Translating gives CASSLGTSSVQETQYF. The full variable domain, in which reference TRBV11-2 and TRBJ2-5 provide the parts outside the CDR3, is EAGVAQSPRYKIIEKRQSVAFWCNPISGHATLYWYQQILGQGPKLLIQFQNNGVVDDSQLPKDRFSAERLKGVDSTLKIQPAKLEDSAVYLCASSLGTSSVQETQYFGPGTRLLVL.

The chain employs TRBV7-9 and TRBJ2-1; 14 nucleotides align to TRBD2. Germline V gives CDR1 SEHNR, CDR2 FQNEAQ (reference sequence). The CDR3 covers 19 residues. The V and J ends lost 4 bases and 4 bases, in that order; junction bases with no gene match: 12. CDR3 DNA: TGTGCCAGCAGCTCGCACCCTAGGACTAGCGGGAGGAAATACAATGAGCAGTTCTTC. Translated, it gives CASSSHPRTSGRKYNEQFF.

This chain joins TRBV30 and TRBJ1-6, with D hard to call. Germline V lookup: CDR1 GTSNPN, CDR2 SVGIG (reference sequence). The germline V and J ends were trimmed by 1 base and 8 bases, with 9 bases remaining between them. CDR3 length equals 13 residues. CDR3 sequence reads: CAWSDNRDSPLHF. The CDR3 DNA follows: TGTGCCTGGAGTGACAATCGGGATTCACCCCTCCACTTT.

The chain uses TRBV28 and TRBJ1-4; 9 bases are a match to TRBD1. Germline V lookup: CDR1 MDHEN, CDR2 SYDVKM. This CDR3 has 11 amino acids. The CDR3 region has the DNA TGTGGGACAGGGGAGTGGGAAAAACTGTTTTTT. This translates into CGTGEWEKLFF.

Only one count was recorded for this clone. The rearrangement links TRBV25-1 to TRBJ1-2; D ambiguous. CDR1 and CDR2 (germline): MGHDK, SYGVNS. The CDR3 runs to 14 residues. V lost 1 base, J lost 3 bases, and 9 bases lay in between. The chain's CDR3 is CASSESGWDYGYTF. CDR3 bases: TGTGCCAGCAGTGAATCGGGGTGGGACTATGGCTACACCTTC.

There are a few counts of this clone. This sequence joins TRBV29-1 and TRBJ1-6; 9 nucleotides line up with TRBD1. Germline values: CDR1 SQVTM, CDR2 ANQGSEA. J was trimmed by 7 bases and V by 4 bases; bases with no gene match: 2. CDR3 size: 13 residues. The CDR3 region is CSVGDRDNSPLHF. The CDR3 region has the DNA TGCAGCGTTGGGGACAGGGACAATTCACCCCTCCACTTT.

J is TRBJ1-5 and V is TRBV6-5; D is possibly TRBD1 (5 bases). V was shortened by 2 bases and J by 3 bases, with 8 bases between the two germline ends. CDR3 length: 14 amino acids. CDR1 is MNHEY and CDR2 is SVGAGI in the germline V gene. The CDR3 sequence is CASSYGGDNQPQHF. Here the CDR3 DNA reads TGTGCCAGCAGTTACGGGGGGGACAATCAGCCCCAGCATTTT.

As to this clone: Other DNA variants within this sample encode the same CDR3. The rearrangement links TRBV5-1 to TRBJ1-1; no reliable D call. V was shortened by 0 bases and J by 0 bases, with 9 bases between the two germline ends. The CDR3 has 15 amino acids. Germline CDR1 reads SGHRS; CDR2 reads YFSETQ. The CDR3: CASSLDPGVNTEAFF. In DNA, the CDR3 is TGCGCCAGCAGCTTGGATCCGGGAGTGAACACTGAAGCTTTCTTT.

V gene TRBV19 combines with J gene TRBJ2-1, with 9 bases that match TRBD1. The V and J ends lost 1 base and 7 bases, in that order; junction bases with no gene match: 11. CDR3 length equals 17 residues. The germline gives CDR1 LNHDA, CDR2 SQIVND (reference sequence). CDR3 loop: CASSIGGGQGRGNEQFF. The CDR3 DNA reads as TGTGCCAGTAGTATAGGCGGGGGACAGGGTAGAGGGAATGAGCAGTTCTTC.

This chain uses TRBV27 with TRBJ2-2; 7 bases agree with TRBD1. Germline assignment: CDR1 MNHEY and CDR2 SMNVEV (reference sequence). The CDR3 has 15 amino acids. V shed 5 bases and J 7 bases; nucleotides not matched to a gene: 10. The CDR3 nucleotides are TGTGCCAGCAGTATAAGACAGGGAGTTGGCGGGGAGCTGTTTTTT. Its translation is CASSIRQGVGGELFF.

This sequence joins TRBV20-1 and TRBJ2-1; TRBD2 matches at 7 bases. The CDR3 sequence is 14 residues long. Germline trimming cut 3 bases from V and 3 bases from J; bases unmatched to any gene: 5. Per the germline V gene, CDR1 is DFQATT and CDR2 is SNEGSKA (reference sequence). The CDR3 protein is CSASGLDGYNEQFF. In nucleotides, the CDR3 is TGCAGTGCTAGTGGACTAGACGGCTACAATGAGCAGTTCTTC.

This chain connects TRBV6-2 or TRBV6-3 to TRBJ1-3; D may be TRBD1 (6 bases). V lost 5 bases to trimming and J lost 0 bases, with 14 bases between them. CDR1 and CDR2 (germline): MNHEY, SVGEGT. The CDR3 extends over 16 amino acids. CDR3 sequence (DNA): TGTGCCAGCAGTCGCAGGGGTCAGAGCTCTGGAAACACCATATATTTT. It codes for CASSRRGQSSGNTIYF.

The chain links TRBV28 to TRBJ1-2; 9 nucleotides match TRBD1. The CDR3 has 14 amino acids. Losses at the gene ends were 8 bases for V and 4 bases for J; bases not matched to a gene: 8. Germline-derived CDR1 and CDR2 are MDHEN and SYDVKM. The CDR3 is CASGTGQGTYGYTF. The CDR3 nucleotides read TGTGCCAGCGGCACAGGACAGGGGACCTATGGCTACACCTTC.

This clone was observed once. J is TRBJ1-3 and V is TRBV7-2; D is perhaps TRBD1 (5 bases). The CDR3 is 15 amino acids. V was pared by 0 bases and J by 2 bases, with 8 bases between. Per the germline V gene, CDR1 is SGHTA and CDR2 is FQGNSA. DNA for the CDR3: TGTGCCAGCAGCTTAGCTGGGGGGACTGGAAACACCATATATTTT. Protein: CASSLAGGTGNTIYF.